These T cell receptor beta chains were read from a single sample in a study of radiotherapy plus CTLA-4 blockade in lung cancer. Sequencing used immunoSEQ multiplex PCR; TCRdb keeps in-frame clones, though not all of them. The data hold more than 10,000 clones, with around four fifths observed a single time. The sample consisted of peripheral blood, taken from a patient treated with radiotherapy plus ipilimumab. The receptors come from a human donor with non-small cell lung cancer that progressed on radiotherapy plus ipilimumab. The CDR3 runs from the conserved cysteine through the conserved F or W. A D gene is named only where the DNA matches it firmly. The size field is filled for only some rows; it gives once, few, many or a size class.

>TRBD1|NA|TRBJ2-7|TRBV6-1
CASSGQGSYEQYF
TGTGCCAGCAGTGGACAGGGGTCCTACGAGCAGTACTTC
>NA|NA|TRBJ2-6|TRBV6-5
CASSRDSSGANVLTF
TGTGCCAGCAGCCGTGACAGTTCCGGGGCCAACGTCCTGACTTTC
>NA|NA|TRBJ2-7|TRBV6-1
CASSATGFYEQYF
TGTGCCAGCAGTGCAACAGGGTTTTACGAGCAGTACTTC
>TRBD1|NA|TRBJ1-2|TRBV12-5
CASGSPSTGSYGYTF
TGTGCTAGTGGATCCCCTTCGACAGGGTCCTATGGCTACACCTTC
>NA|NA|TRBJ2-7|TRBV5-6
CASSSSRANEQYF
TGTGCCAGCAGCTCCTCCCGGGCCAACGAGCAGTACTTC
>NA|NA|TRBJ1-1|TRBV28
CASSPAGIAEAFF
TGTGCCAGCAGCCCGGCTGGGATCGCTGAAGCTTTCTTT
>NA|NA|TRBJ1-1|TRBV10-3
CAISDGSMNTEAFF
TGTGCCATCAGTGATGGTTCCATGAACACTGAAGCTTTCTTT
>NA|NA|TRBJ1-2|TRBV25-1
CASSESVRNYGYTF
TGTGCCAGCAGTGAATCGGTACGAAACTATGGCTACACCTTC
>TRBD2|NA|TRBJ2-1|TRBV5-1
CASSPGLAGGVHEQFF
TGCGCCAGCAGCCCAGGACTAGCGGGGGGAGTCCATGAGCAGTTCTTC
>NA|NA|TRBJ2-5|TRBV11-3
CASSLDGLAQETQYF
TGTGCCAGCAGCTTAGATGGGCTAGCGCAAGAGACCCAGTACTTC
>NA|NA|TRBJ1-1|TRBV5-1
CASSLAGNTEAFF
TGCGCCAGCAGCTTGGCCGGGAACACTGAAGCTTTCTTT
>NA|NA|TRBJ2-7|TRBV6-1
CASRLGSYEQYF
TGTGCCAGCAGGCTAGGGTCCTACGAGCAGTACTTC
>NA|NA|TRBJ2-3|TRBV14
CASSLSAGADTQYF
TGTGCCAGCAGCCTCTCGGCCGGGGCAGATACGCAGTATTTT
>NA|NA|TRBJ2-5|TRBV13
CASSFRTETQYF
TGTGCCAGCAGTTTCCGTACAGAGACCCAGTACTTC
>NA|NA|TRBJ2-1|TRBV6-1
CASSQDRDSNEQFF
TGTGCCAGCAGTCAAGATCGGGACTCCAATGAGCAGTTCTTC
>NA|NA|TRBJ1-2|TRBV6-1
CASSEAFSRANYGYTF
TGTGCCAGCAGTGAGGCCTTCTCCAGGGCTAACTATGGCTACACCTTC
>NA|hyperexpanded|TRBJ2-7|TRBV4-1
CASSQDGREQYF
TGCGCCAGCAGCCAAGACGGGCGCGAGCAGTACTTC
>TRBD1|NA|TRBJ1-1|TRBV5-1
CASSLAGQRNTEAFF
TGCGCCAGCAGCTTGGCGGGACAGAGAAACACTGAAGCTTTCTTT
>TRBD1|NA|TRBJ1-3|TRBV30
CAWSVPGQGSGNTIYF
TGTGCCTGGAGTGTACCGGGACAGGGGTCTGGAAACACCATATATTTT
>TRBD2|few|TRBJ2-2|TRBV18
CASSPPGGGTGELFF
TGTGCCAGCTCACCACCGGGCGGGGGAACCGGGGAGCTGTTTTTT
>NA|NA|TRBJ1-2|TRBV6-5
CASRTMRGPRGYTF
TGTGCCAGCAGAACCATGCGGGGGCCTCGTGGCTACACCTTC
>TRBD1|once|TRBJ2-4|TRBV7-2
CASSRTGVNIQYF
TGTGCCAGCAGCCGGACAGGGGTGAACATTCAGTACTTC
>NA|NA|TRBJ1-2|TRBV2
CASSLSAGSYGYTF
TGTGCCAGCAGCCTATCGGCAGGGTCATATGGCTACACCTTC
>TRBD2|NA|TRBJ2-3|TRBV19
CASSTLAGHTDTQYF
TGTGCCAGTAGTACTCTAGCGGGGCACACAGATACGCAGTATTTT
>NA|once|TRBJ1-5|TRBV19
CASSMTNSPSNQPQHF
TGTGCCAGTAGTATGACGAATTCCCCTAGCAATCAGCCCCAGCATTTT
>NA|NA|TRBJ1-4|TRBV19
CATGDRGPGEKLFF
TGTGCCACTGGCGATCGGGGACCCGGGGAAAAACTGTTTTTT
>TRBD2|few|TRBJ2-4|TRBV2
CASRHGLAGTKNIQYF
TGTGCCAGCAGGCATGGACTAGCGGGGACTAAAAACATTCAGTACTTC
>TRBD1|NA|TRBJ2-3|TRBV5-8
CASSFPRTGGTDTQYF
TGTGCCAGCAGCTTTCCCAGGACAGGCGGCACAGATACGCAGTATTTT
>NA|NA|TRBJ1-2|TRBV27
CASSFVEQGGYTF
TGTGCCAGCAGTTTCGTGGAGCAGGGTGGCTACACCTTC
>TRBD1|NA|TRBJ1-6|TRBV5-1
CASSLGQGYNSPLHF
TGCGCCAGCAGCTTAGGACAGGGGTATAATTCACCCCTCCACTTT
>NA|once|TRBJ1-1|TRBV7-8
CASSLGRRDTEAFF
TGTGCCAGCAGCTTAGGGCGACGCGACACTGAAGCTTTCTTT
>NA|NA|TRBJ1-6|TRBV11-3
CALPGPRPDSPLHF
TGTGCTCTCCCGGGACCCCGGCCGGATTCACCCCTCCACTTT
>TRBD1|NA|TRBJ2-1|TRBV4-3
CASSQEGTDSLRGQFF
TGCGCCAGCAGCCAAGAGGGGACAGACAGCCTAAGGGGGCAGTTCTTC
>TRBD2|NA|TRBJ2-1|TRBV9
CASSATSGGLDEQFF
TGTGCCAGCAGCGCGACTAGCGGGGGGTTAGATGAGCAGTTCTTC
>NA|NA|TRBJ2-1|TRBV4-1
CASSPYGWEQFF
TGCGCCAGCAGCCCTTATGGCTGGGAGCAGTTCTTC
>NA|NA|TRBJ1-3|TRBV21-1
CASRGQEGSGNTIYF
TGTGCCAGCAGGGGTCAAGAGGGCTCTGGAAACACCATATATTTT
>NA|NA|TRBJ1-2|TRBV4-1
CASSQFAGGTHYGYTF
TGCGCCAGCAGCCAATTCGCGGGGGGGACTCACTATGGCTACACCTTC
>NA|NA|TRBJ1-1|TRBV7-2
CASSLGMGVNTEAFF
TGTGCCAGCAGCTTAGGGATGGGGGTGAACACTGAAGCTTTCTTT
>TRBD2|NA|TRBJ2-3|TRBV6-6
CASSYSISGGVDTQYF
TGTGCCAGCAGTTACTCGATTAGCGGGGGGGTAGATACGCAGTATTTT